This record covers a single T cell receptor beta chain. This CDR3 has 15 amino acids. The germline V gene has CDR1 SQVTM and CDR2 ANQGSEA. The ends lost 2 bases at V and 5 bases at J; junction bases unmatched: 6. Clones were sequenced by immunoSEQ multiplex PCR, and TCRdb holds only the in-frame ones, with some missing. Of around 200,000 clones detected, more than 80% appear once; the ten largest clones hold 0.95% to 1.5%. Participants had their cohort set by participant-reported clinical history. Donors in Cohort 3 counted as recovered after two negative PCRs, clearance, or symptom resolution. This entry belongs to a study of blood T cell repertoires in COVID-19. Study-level information: PBMCs, B-cell-depleted T cells, or T cells were the source of the cDNA or gDNA that made up the material.

This chain uses TRBV29-1 with TRBJ2-5; 12 nucleotides agree with TRBD2. Sequenced sample: PBMCs or T cells enriched from blood (not recorded which). The sequence was obtained from a man younger than 40 who had recovered from COVID-19. The CDR3 coding sequence is TGCAGCGTTGAAAGCCTAGCGGGAGGGGGGGAGACCCAGTACTTC. It is translated as CSVESLAGGGETQYF.